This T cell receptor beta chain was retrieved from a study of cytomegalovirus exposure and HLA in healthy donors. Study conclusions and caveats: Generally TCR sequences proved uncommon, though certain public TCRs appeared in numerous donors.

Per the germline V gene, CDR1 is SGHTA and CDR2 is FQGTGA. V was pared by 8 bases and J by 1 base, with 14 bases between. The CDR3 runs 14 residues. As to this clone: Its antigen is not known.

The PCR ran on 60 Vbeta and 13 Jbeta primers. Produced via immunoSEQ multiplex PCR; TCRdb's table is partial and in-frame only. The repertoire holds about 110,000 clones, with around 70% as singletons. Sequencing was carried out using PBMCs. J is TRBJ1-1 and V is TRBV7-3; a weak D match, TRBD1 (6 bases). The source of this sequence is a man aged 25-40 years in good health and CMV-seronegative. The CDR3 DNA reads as TGTGCCAGCTTAGACAGGTTGCCGAACACTGAAGCTTTCTTT. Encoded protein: CASLDRLPNTEAFF.